Listed here are 27 T cell receptor beta chains from one sample, sequenced in a study of molecular identifiers for immune sequencing clone quantification. Each CDR3 protein gets one entry after TCRdb re-called the PCR reads with MiXCR. The table has about 40,000 distinct CDR3 sequences, approximately 17% seen once. Sequencing used naive CD8+ T cells from blood, with Jurkat cell RNA spiked in. As for subset: FACS-sorted CD8+CD4-CCR7+CD45RA+ naive T cells. These receptors were obtained from a human donor in good health. Some libraries in this study had Jurkat cell RNA spiked in.

This clonotype was seen a handful of times. The chain employs TRBV6-2 or TRBV6-3 and TRBJ2-5, with 8 bases that match TRBD1. The CDR3 has 16 amino acids. The V gene's germline CDR1 is MNHEY and CDR2 SVGEGT. V trimming: 2 bases; J trimming: 1 base; junction bases outside the gene matches: 6. In nucleotides, the CDR3 is TGTGCCAGCAGTTACCGACAGGGGTTCCCCCAAGAGACCCAGTACTTC. Amino acid sequence: CASSYRQGFPQETQYF.

At least ten counts were recorded for this clonotype. The chain has TRBV7-2 and TRBJ1-1; D remains unclear. The CDR3 is 12 amino acids. Per the germline V gene, CDR1 is SGHTA and CDR2 is FQGNSA. Between the trimmed V and J ends, which lost 3 bases and 7 bases, there was a span of 9 bases. CDR3 sequence (DNA): TGTGCCAGCAGCTTCCCCGGGAATGAAGCTTTCTTT. Its protein product is CASSFPGNEAFF.

Turning to this clonotype: This may come from a read error, since a much larger clone is one base off. The chain couples TRBV7-8 to TRBJ2-1; 12 nucleotides agree with TRBD2. The germline V gene has CDR1 SGHVS and CDR2 FQNEAQ. The CDR3 is 14 amino acids. The CDR3 region has the DNA TGTGCCAACAGCTTAGCGACTAGCGGGGGTGAGCAGTTCTTC. Translated, it gives CANSLATSGGEQFF.

In the case of this clonotype: A single base separates this from a much larger clone, so it may be a read error. The rearrangement links TRBV29-1 to TRBJ2-1, with 8 positions matching TRBD1. The CDR3 sequence is 11 residues long. Per the germline V gene, CDR1 is SQVTM and CDR2 is ANQGSEA. The J segment lost 12 bases and the V segment lost 6 bases, leaving 7 bases of the junction unmatched. The CDR3: CSVKQGARQFF. As DNA, the CDR3 is TGCAGCGTGAAGCAGGGGGCTAGGCAGTTCTTC.

This chain links TRBV7-9 with TRBJ2-1; D is possibly TRBD2 (6 bases). Trimming shortened V by 5 bases and J by 4 bases, and 15 bases separated the two germline ends. Germline-derived CDR1 and CDR2 are SEHNR and FQNEAQ (reference sequence). This CDR3 region has 15 residues. The chain's CDR3 is CASSMPLGLYNEQFF. In DNA, the CDR3 is TGTGCCAGCAGCATGCCGTTGGGACTGTACAATGAGCAGTTCTTC.

This clonotype is judged medium-sized. The chain is built from TRBV25-1 and TRBJ2-7, with D unresolved. The V and J ends lost 3 bases and 2 bases respectively, with 20 bases between them. Germline-derived CDR1 and CDR2 are MGHDK and SYGVNS. The CDR3 totals 17 residues. In nucleotides, the CDR3 is TGTGCCAGCAGTGACGTAGTCTCCGATACTGGTACCTACGAGCAGTACTTC. Translation: CASSDVVSDTGTYEQYF.

The table lists this clonotype with many counts. The chain carries TRBV5-1 and TRBJ2-1; 13 bases are a match to TRBD2. This CDR3 has 17 residues. Germline CDR1 reads SGHRS; CDR2 reads YFSETQ. The junction had 4 bases not matched to a gene; V was cut back by 0 bases and J by 4 bases. CDR3 DNA: TGCGCCAGCAGCTTGGCGGGACTAGCGGGACCGTACAATGAGCAGTTCTTC. Translating it yields CASSLAGLAGPYNEQFF. Combining the CDR3 with reference TRBV5-1 and TRBJ2-1 gives the whole variable domain KAGVTQTPRYLIKTRGQQVTLSCSPISGHRSVSWYQQTPGQGLQFLFEYFSETQRNKGNFPGRFSGRQFSNSRSEMNVSTLELGDSALYLCASSLAGLAGPYNEQFFGPGTRLTVL.

Note on this clonotype: A much larger clonotype is one base distant, so this may be a read error. This chain joins TRBV7-8 and TRBJ2-3, with D uncertain. Looked up from germline, CDR1 is SGHVS and CDR2 is FQNEAQ. The V and J ends lost 4 bases and 3 bases respectively, with 5 bases between them. The CDR3 contains 12 residues. CDR3 DNA sequence: TGTGCCAGCAGCTCAGTAACAGATACGCAGTATTTT. It codes for CASSSVTDTQYF.

This clonotype was counted at least ten times. The rearrangement joins TRBV29-1 to TRBJ2-5; TRBD2 aligns across 9 bases. V shed 7 bases and J 4 bases; nucleotides not matched to a gene: 4. Germline V gives CDR1 SQVTM, CDR2 ANQGSEA. This CDR3 has 12 amino acids. CDR3 nucleotide sequence: TGCAGCGGACTTAGCGGGAGAGAGACCCAGTACTTC. Amino acids: CSGLSGRETQYF. Looking up the rest from reference TRBV29-1 and TRBJ2-5 gives the full variable domain: SAVISQKPSRDICQRGTSLTIQCQVDSQVTMMFWYRQQPGQSLTLIATANQGSEATYESGFVIDKFPISRPNLTFSTLTVSNMSPEDSSIYLCSGLSGRETQYFGPGTRLLVL.

This clonotype was counted at least ten times. The chain recombines TRBV14 with TRBJ1-3; D not certain. The V end was cut by 5 bases, the J end by 4 bases, with 3 bases between. This CDR3 contains 11 residues. Germline assignment: CDR1 SGHDN and CDR2 FVKESK. In DNA, the CDR3 is TGTGCCAGCAGCTCCGGAAACACCATATATTTT. Translated: CASSSGNTIYF.

This clonotype was observed many times. The chain has TRBV5-6 and TRBJ2-7; D might be TRBD2 (5 bases). V lost 2 bases to trimming and J lost 3 bases, with 9 bases between them. Germline V gives CDR1 SGHDT, CDR2 YYEEEE. This CDR3 spans 13 amino acids. The CDR3 region is CASSFHGNYEQYF. The DNA for the CDR3 is TGTGCCAGCAGCTTCCACGGGAACTACGAGCAGTACTTC.

This clonotype was counted many times. J is TRBJ1-1 and V is TRBV25-1; D not resolved. The germline V gene encodes CDR1 MGHDK and CDR2 SYGVNS. The CDR3 has 15 amino acids. Trimming removed 1 base from V and 1 base from J, with 10 bases in between. CDR3: CASSEFSDGNTEAFF. The CDR3 nucleotides read TGTGCCAGCAGTGAATTCAGTGATGGGAACACTGAAGCTTTCTTT.

Comments on this clonotype: A much larger clone lies one base from this, so it may be a read error. The chain uses TRBV29-1 and TRBJ2-7; the match to TRBD1 covers 7 bases. V dropped 1 base and J dropped 0; count of bases not matched to a gene: 6. The CDR3 is made up of 15 amino acids. Germline V lookup: CDR1 SQVTM, CDR2 ANQGSEA. CDR3 sequence: CSVEAPRQGSYEQYF. The CDR3 nucleotides read TGCAGCGTTGAAGCCCCTAGACAGGGCTCCTACGAGCAGTACTTC.

This chain connects TRBV4-2 to TRBJ2-3; perhaps TRBD1 as D (5 bases). This CDR3 spans 15 amino acids. V lost 0 bases and J 3 bases, leaving 10 bases between the germline ends. The germline gives CDR1 LGHNA, CDR2 YNFKEQ. CDR3 in DNA: TGTGCCAGCAGCCAAGAGATAGGGGAAACAGATACGCAGTATTTT. Amino acids: CASSQEIGETDTQYF.

The J gene is TRBJ1-6, the V gene TRBV6-4; D remains unclear. The CDR3 is 15 amino acids. Per the germline V gene, CDR1 is MRHNA and CDR2 is SNTAGT. V was clipped by 4 bases and J by 1 base, with 8 bases between them. The CDR3 region is CASSAGDSYNSPLHF. CDR3 coding DNA: TGTGCCAGCAGTGCGGGAGATTCCTATAATTCACCCCTCCACTTT.

This clonotype has only a few counts. The V gene is TRBV11-1, the J gene TRBJ2-1, with 8 bases that match TRBD2. The CDR3 length is 15 residues. Germline V lookup: CDR1 SGHAT, CDR2 FQDESV (reference sequence). V was pared by 5 bases and J by 4 bases, with 7 bases of the junction left unmatched. CDR3 protein: CASSPVTSGYNEQFF. Written as DNA, the CDR3 is TGTGCCAGCAGCCCAGTTACTAGCGGTTACAATGAGCAGTTCTTC.

The chain links TRBV12-3 or TRBV12-4 to TRBJ2-3; unclear D gene. V was cut by 5 bases and J by 0 bases, with 12 bases left in between. CDR3 length: 15 residues. CDR3 residues: CASSATTPSTDTQYF. The DNA of the CDR3 is TGTGCCAGCAGTGCTACTACCCCTAGCACAGATACGCAGTATTTT.

On this clonotype: A read error may be the cause here, since a much bigger clone is one base away. This chain uses TRBV28 with TRBJ1-4; D not certain. Per the germline V gene, CDR1 is MDHEN and CDR2 is SYDVKM. The CDR3 runs to 11 residues. V dropped 6 bases and J dropped 4 bases, with 3 bases sitting between them. CDR3 DNA: TGTGCCAGCAGGGTTAATGAAAAACTGTTTTTT. Translating gives CASRVNEKLFF.

The chain joins TRBV14 to TRBJ2-5; tentative D call: TRBD2 (6 bases). This CDR3 has 14 residues. Trimming removed 4 bases at V and 1 base at J, with 10 bases between. Germline assignment: CDR1 SGHDN and CDR2 FVKESK. The CDR3 nucleotides read TGTGCCAGCAGCCGGGACTCTTCCCAAGAGACCCAGTACTTC. Translating gives CASSRDSSQETQYF.

A word on this clonotype: A single base separates this from a much larger clone, so it may be a read error. The chain is built from TRBV7-9 and TRBJ2-1; no reliable D call. The CDR3 extends over 10 amino acids. The V end lost 3 bases, the J end lost 8 bases, and 2 bases lay between the germline ends. CDR1 SEHNR and CDR2 FQNEAQ come from the germline V gene (reference sequence). The CDR3 sequence is CASSLDEQFF. The DNA for the CDR3 is TGTGCCAGCAGCTTGGATGAGCAGTTCTTC.

Concerning this clonotype: Possible read error: a much larger clone is one base away. The V gene is TRBV7-8, the J gene TRBJ2-7; TRBD2 matches at 8 bases. CDR3 size: 14 residues. Looked up from germline, CDR1 is SGHVS and CDR2 is FQNEAQ. The J segment lost 3 bases and the V segment lost 5 bases, leaving 6 bases of the junction unmatched. CDR3 in DNA: TGTGCCAGCAGCATAACGGGAGGGGGCTACGAGCAGTACTTC. It is translated as CASSITGGGYEQYF. The full variable domain, with the rest looked up from reference TRBV7-8 and TRBJ2-7, is GAGVSQSPRYKVAKRGQDVALRCDPISGHVSLFWYQQALGQGPEFLTYFQNEAQLDKSGLPSDRFFAERPEGSVSTLKIQRTQQEDSAVYLCASSITGGGYEQYFGPGTRLTVT.

The gene calls are TRBV7-2 and TRBJ2-3; 10 nucleotides line up with TRBD2. V lost 2 bases, J lost 7 bases, and 6 bases stayed unmatched. Germline V gene data show CDR1 as SGHTA and CDR2 as FQGNSA. The CDR3 sequence is 15 residues long. The CDR3 region is CASSLNSGRAYTQYF. CDR3 nucleotide sequence: TGTGCCAGCAGCTTAAACAGCGGGAGGGCTTATACGCAGTATTTT.

There are many counts of this clonotype. This sequence joins TRBV12-3 or TRBV12-4 and TRBJ1-5; TRBD1 might be the D (5 bases). Trimming removed 1 base at V and 0 bases at J, with 10 bases between. This CDR3 is 16 amino acids long. The CDR3 is CASSLGDPVSNQPQHF. CDR3 nucleotide sequence: TGTGCCAGCAGTTTAGGGGACCCGGTTAGCAATCAGCCCCAGCATTTT.

In the case of this clonotype: A much bigger clone sits one base away, suggesting this may be a read error. The chain carries TRBV29-1 and TRBJ2-2; D perhaps matches TRBD2 (5 bases). The CDR3 contains 15 residues. Per germline, CDR1 SQVTM and CDR2 ANQGSEA. CDR3 bases: TGCGGGGTGGGCGAGACGCTGGAGAACACCGGGGAGCTGCTTTTT. Encoded protein: CGVGETLENTGELLF.

This clonotype was observed at least ten times. The chain joins TRBV7-8 to TRBJ1-5; D might be TRBD1 (5 bases). CDR3 size: 14 residues. The germline V and J ends were trimmed by 7 bases and 1 base, with 11 bases remaining between them. Germline V CDR1 and CDR2: SGHVS, FQNEAQ. CDR3: CASNLWGSNQPQHF. The CDR3 coding sequence is TGTGCCAGCAACCTATGGGGGAGCAATCAGCCCCAGCATTTT.

In this sample, this clonotype turned up many times. The V call is TRBV27, the J call TRBJ2-1, with D perhaps matching TRBD2 (6 bases). Looked up from germline, CDR1 is MNHEY and CDR2 is SMNVEV (reference sequence). The CDR3 has 17 residues. V gave up 0 bases and J gave up 0 bases, with 12 bases separating them. The CDR3 region has the DNA TGTGCCAGCAGTTTATCCGGGGGATATAGCTCCTACAATGAGCAGTTCTTC. Protein: CASSLSGGYSSYNEQFF.

This clonotype was seen at least ten times. The chain is built from TRBV12-3 or TRBV12-4 and TRBJ2-1, with 7 bases aligning to TRBD2. CDR3 length equals 14 residues. The V and J ends lost 5 bases and 0 bases, in that order; junction bases with no gene match: 1. The CDR3 DNA sequence: TGTGCCAGCAGTGGACTAGACTCCTACAATGAGCAGTTCTTC. This sequence encodes CASSGLDSYNEQFF.